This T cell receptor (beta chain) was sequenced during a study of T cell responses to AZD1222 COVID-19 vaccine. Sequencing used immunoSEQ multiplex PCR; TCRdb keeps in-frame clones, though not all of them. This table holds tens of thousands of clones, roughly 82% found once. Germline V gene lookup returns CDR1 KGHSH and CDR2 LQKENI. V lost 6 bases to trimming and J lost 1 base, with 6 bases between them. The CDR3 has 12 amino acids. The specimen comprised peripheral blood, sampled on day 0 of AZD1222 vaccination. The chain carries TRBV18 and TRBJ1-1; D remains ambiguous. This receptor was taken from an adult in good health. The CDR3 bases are TGTGCCAGCTCGGCAGCGAACACTGAAGCTTTCTTT. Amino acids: CASSAANTEAFF.